This paragraph covers one TCR beta chain sequence. Its antigen is unknown. The data originate from a study of Ad26.COV2.S vaccination and SARS-CoV-2 variants. The overall study: Of the COV1001 trial arms, the Ad26.COV2.S arm included the donor. Each vaccinee took Ad26.COV2.S intramuscularly, once or twice 56 days apart. Study outcomes and limitations: Total responses of T cells may have been underestimated by the analyses of TCR breadth and depth.

The CDR3 is 16 amino acids. V trimming: 5 bases; J trimming: 0 bases; junction bases outside the gene matches: 6. Germline lookup yields CDR1 SSHAT and CDR2 FNYEAQ (reference sequence). Treatment noted: some 20 received Ad26.COV2.S at low or high dose, single or two shots; five or six received placebo; per-sample allocation not given. Specimens were obtained on day 63 following the first vaccine or placebo injection. It was an adult aged 18-55 years in Boston who was the donor. Clones were sequenced by immunoSEQ multiplex PCR, and TCRdb holds only the in-frame ones, with some missing. The sample lists about 400,000 clones, around nine tenths occurring once.

This rearrangement joins TRBV7-7 to TRBJ1-3; TRBD1 matches 8 bases. This sample comprised peripheral blood, obtained in a trial of Ad26.COV2.S vaccine versus placebo. This clonotype originated in a person aged 18-65 years who received the Ad26.COV2.S COVID-19 vaccine or a placebo. CDR3 region: CASSPDRAFSGNTIYF. The CDR3 bases are TGTGCCAGCAGCCCGGACAGGGCATTCTCTGGAAACACCATATATTTT. The full variable domain, rest sourced from reference TRBV7-7 and TRBJ1-3, is GAGVSQSPRYKVTKRGQDVTLRCDPISSHATLYWYQQALGQGPEFLTYFNYEAQPDKSGLPSDRFSAERPEGSISTLTIQRTEQRDSAMYRCASSPDRAFSGNTIYFGEGSWLTVV.